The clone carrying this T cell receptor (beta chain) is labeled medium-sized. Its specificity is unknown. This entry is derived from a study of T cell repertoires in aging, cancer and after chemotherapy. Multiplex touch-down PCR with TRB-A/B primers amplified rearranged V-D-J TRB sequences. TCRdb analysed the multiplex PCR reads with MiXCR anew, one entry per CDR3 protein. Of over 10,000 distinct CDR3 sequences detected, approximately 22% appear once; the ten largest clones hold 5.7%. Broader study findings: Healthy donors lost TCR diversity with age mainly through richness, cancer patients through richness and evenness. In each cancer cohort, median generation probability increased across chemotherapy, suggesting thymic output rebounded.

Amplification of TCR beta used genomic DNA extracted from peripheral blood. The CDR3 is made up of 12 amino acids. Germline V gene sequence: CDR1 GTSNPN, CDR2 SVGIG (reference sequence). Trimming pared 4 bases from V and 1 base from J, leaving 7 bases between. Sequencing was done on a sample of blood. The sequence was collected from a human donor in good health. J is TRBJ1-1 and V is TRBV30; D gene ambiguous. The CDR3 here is CAWTPTNTEAFF. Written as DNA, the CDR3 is TGTGCCTGGACCCCCACGAACACTGAAGCTTTCTTT.